This entry describes one T cell receptor beta chain. TCRdb keeps only in-frame clones here, not all; method: immunoSEQ multiplex PCR. The sample gives about 210,000 clones, around 80% of which show up once; 3.5% to 5.5% is in the top ten. The data originate from a study of blood T cell repertoires in COVID-19. The overall study: The cDNA or gDNA used as material had been derived from T cells, B-cell-depleted T cells, or PBMCs.

Germline values: CDR1 SGHVS, CDR2 FNYEAQ. Trimming at V came to 2 bases and at J to 2 bases, leaving 7 bases not matched to a gene. There are 17 residues in the CDR3. The V gene is TRBV7-6, the J gene TRBJ2-2; 8 positions agree with TRBD2. The specimen was PBMCs or T cells enriched from blood (not recorded which). The receptor's source is a man aged 25-45 years with acute COVID-19. The CDR3 DNA is TGTGCCAGCAGCTTACGAAGCGGGGGAACTAACACCGGGGAGCTGTTTTTT. Its protein product is CASSLRSGGTNTGELFF.